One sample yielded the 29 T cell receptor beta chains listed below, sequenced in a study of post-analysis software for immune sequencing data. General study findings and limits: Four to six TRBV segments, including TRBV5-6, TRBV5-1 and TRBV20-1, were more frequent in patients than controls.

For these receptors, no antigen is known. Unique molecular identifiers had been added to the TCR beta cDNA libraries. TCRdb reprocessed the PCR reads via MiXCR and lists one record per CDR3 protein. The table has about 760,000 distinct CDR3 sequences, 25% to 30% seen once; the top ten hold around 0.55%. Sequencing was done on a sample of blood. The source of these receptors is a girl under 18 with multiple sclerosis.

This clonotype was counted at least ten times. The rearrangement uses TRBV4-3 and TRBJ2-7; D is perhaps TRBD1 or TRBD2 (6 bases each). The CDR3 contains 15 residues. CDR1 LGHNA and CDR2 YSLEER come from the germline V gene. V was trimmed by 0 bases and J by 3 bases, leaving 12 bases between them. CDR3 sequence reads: CASSQDSGANYEQYF. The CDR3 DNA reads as TGCGCCAGCAGCCAAGATTCGGGGGCCAACTACGAGCAGTACTTC.

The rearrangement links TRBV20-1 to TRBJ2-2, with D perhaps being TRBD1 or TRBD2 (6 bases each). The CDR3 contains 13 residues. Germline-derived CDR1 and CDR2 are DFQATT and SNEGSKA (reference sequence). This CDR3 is CSARGAGAGELFF. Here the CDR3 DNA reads TGCAGCGCGAGGGGGGCAGGGGCCGGGGAGCTGTTTTTT.

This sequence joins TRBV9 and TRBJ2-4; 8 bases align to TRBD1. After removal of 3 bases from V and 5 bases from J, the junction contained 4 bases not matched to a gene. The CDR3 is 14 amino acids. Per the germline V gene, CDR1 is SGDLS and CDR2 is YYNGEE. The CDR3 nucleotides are TGTGCCAGCAGCGCGGACAGGGTCCAAAACATTCAGTACTTC. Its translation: CASSADRVQNIQYF. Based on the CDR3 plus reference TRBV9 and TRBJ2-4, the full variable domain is DSGVTQTPKHLITATGQRVTLRCSPRSGDLSVYWYQQSLDQGLQFLIQYYNGEERAKGNILERFSAQQFPDLHSELNLSSLELGDSALYFCASSADRVQNIQYFGAGTRLSVL.

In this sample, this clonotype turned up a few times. The CDR3 sequence is CASSLTGDGLQYF. As DNA, the CDR3 is TGTGCCAGCAGTCTAACAGGTGACGGCCTTCAGTACTTC. This rearrangement joins TRBV7-9 to TRBJ2-4, with D possibly matching TRBD1 (5 bases). Germline CDR1 reads SEHNR; CDR2 reads FQNEAQ (reference sequence). Between the trimmed V and J ends, which lost 6 bases and 11 bases, there was a span of 17 bases. The CDR3 loop spans 13 amino acids.

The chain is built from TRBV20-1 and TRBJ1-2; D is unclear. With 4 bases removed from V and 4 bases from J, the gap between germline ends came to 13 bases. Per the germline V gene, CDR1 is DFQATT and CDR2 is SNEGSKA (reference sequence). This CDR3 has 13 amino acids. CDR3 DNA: TGCAGTGCTACGCGCACCGCACTCTATGGCTACACCTTC. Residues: CSATRTALYGYTF.

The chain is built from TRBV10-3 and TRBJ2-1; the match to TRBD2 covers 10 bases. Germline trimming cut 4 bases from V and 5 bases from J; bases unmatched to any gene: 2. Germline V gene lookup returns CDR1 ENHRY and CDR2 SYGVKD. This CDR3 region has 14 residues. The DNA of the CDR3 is TGTGCCATCAGTGTCGGGACTAGCGACAATGAGCAGTTCTTC. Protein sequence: CAISVGTSDNEQFF.

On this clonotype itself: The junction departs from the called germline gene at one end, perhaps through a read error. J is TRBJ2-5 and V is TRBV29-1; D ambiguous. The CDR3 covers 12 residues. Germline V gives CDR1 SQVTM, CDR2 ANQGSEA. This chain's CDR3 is CGVSFSRETQYF. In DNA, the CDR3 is TGCGGCGTTTCTTTCTCCAGGGAGACCCAGTACTTC.

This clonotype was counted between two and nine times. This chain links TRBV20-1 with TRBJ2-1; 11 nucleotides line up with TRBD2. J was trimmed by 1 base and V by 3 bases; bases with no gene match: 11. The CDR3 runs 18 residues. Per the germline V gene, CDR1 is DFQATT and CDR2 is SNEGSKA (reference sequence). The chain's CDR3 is CSASLRGTSGRSYNEQFF. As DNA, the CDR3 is TGCAGTGCTAGCCTTCGCGGGACTAGCGGTAGATCCTACAATGAGCAGTTCTTC.

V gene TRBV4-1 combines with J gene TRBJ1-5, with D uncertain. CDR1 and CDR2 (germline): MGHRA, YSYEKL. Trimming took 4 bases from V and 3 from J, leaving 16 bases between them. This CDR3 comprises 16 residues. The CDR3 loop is CASSRLLTPDNQPQHF. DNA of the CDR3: TGCGCCAGCAGCCGACTCCTTACACCAGACAATCAGCCCCAGCATTTT.

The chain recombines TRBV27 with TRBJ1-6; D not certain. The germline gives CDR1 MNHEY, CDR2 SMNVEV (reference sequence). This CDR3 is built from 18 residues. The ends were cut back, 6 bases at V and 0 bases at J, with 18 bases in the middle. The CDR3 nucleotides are TGTGCCAGCAGCCTCACCCCGGGATCCAGCTCCTATAATTCACCCCTCCACTTT. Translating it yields CASSLTPGSSSYNSPLHF.

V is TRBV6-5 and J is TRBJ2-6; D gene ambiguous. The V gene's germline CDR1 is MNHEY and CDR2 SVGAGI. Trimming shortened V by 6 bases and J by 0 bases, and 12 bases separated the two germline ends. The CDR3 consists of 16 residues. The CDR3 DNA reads TGTGCCAGCAGCCGTGGACGCAGCTCTGGGGCCAACGTCCTGACTTTC. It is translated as CASSRGRSSGANVLTF.

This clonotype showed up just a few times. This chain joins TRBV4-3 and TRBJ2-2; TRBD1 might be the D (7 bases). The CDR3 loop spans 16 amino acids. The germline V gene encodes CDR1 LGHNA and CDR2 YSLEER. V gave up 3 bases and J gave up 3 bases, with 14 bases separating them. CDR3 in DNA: TGCGCCAGCAGCCAGTCCCCAGGGGGGTACACCGGGGAGCTGTTTTTT. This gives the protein CASSQSPGGYTGELFF.

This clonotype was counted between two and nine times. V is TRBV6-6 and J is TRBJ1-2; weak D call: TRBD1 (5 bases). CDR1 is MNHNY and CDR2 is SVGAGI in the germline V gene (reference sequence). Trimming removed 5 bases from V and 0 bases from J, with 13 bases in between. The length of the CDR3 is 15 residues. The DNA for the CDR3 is TGTGCCAGCAGTCAAAAAGGGACCGCTAACTATGGCTACACCTTC. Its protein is CASSQKGTANYGYTF.

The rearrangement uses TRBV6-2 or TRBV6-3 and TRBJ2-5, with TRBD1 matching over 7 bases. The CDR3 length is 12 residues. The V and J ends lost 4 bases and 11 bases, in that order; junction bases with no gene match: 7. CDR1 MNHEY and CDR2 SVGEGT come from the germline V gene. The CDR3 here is CASSFWDSQQYF. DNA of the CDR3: TGTGCCAGCAGTTTCTGGGACAGTCAGCAGTACTTC.

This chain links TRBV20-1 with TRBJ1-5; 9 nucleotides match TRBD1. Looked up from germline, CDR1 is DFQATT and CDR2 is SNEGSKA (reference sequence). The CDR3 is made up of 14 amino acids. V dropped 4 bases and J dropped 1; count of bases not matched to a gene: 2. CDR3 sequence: CSAKTGGSNQPQHF. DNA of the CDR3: TGCAGTGCTAAAACAGGGGGCAGCAATCAGCCCCAGCATTTT.

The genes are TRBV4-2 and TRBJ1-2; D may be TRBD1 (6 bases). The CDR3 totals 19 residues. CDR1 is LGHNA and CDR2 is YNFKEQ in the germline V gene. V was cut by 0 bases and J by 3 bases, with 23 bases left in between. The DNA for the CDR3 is TGTGCCAGCAGCCAAGATTACGACTCACAGGGAGGTCTTCACTATGGCTACACCTTC. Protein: CASSQDYDSQGGLHYGYTF.

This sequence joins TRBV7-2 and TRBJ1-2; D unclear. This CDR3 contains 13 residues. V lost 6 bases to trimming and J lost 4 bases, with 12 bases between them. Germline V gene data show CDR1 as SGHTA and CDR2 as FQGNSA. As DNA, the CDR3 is TGTGCCAGCAGTTCGAGACGGACCTATGGCTACACCTTC. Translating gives CASSSRRTYGYTF.

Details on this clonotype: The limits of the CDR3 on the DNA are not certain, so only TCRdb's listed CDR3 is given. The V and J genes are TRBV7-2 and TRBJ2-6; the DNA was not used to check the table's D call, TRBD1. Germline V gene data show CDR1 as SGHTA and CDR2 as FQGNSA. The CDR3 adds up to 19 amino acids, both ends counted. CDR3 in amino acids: CASSLAGGRVGSGANVRTF.

In DNA, the CDR3 is TGTGCCAGCAGCCCCTCTATGAATGGTTATGGCTACACCTTC. Protein sequence: CASSPSMNGYGYTF. V usage is TRBV6-2 or TRBV6-3 and J usage is TRBJ1-2; D not certain. V lost 6 bases, J lost 5 bases, and 16 bases lay in between. Germline values: CDR1 MNHEY, CDR2 SVGEGT. The CDR3 extends over 14 amino acids.

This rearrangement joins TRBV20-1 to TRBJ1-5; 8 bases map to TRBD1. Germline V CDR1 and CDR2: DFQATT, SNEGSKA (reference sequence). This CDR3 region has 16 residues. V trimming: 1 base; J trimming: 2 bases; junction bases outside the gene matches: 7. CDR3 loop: CSARGGRGRGNQPQHF. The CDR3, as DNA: TGCAGTGCTAGAGGGGGCAGGGGGCGAGGCAATCAGCCCCAGCATTTT.

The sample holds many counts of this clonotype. The CDR3 loop is CAISESGLGETQYF. The CDR3 nucleotides are TGTGCCATCAGTGAATCTGGGCTAGGAGAGACCCAGTACTTC. This chain connects TRBV10-3 to TRBJ2-5; D is uncertain. The CDR3 sequence is 14 residues long. Germline V gene sequence: CDR1 ENHRY, CDR2 SYGVKD. V was clipped by 3 bases and J by 4 bases, with 12 bases between them.

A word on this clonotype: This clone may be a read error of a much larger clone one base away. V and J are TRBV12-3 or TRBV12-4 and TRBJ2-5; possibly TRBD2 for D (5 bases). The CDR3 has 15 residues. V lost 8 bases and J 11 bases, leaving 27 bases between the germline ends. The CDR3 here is CASRELSGGYNEQYF. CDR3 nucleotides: TGTGCCAGCCGGGAACTATCAGGAGGCTACAATGAGCAGTACTTC.

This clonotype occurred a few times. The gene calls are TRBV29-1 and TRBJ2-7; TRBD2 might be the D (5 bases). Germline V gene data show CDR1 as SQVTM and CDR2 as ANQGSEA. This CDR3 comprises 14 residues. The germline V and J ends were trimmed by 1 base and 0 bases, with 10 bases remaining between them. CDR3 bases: TGCAGCGTTGAAGGCGGGCCCCGCTCCTACGAGCAGTACTTC. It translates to CSVEGGPRSYEQYF.

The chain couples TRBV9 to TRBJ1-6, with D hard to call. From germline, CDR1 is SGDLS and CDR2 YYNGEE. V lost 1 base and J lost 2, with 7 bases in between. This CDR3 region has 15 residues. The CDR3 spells CASSVTSAYNSPLHF. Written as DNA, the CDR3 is TGTGCCAGCAGCGTAACAAGTGCCTATAATTCACCCCTCCACTTT.

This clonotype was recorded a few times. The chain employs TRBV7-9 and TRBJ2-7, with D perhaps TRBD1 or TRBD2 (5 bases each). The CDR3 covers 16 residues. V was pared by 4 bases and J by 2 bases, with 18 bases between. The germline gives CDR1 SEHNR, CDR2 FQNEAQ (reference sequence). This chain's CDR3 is CASSSRDAGPTYEQYF. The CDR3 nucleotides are TGTGCCAGCAGCTCCAGGGACGCTGGTCCCACCTACGAGCAGTACTTC.

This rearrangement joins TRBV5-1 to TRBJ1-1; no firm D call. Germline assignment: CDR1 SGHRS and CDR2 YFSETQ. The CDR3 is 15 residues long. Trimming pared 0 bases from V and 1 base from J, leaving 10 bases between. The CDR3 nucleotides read TGCGCCAGCAGCTTGGCAAATGGACCGAACACTGAAGCTTTCTTT. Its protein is CASSLANGPNTEAFF.

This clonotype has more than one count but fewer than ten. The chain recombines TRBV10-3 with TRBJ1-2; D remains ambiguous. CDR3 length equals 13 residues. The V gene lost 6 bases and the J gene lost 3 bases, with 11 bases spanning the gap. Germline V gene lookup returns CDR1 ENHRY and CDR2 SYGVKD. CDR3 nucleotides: TGTGCCATCAGCCTCGGGCCGGACTATGGCTACACCTTC. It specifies CAISLGPDYGYTF.

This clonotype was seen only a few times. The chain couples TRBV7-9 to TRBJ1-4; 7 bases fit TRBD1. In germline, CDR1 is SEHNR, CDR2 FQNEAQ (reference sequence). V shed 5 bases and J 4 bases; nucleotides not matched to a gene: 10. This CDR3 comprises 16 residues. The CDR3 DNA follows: TGTGCCAGCAGCCCAAGCCTGGGACAGCGTAATGAAAAACTGTTTTTT. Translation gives CASSPSLGQRNEKLFF. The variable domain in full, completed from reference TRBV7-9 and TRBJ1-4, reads DTGVSQNPRHKITKRGQNVTFRCDPISEHNRLYWYRQTLGQGPEFLTYFQNEAQLEKSRLLSDRFSAERPKGSFSTLEIQRTEQGDSAMYLCASSPSLGQRNEKLFFGSGTQLSVL.

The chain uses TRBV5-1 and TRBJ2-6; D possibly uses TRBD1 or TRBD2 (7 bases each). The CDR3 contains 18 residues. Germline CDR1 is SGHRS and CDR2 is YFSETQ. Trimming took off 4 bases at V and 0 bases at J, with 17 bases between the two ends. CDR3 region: CASSISGTVVSGANVLTF. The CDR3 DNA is TGCGCCAGCAGCATCAGCGGGACAGTCGTCTCTGGGGCCAACGTCCTGACTTTC.